A single sample is the source of the 17 T cell receptor beta chains below, sequenced in a study of cytomegalovirus exposure and HLA in healthy donors. PCR amplification relied on 60 Vbeta primers (plus 13 Jbeta primers). TCRdb keeps only in-frame clones here, not all; method: immunoSEQ multiplex PCR. Of more than 110,000 clones in the sample, over 75% were seen once. The specimen was PBMCs. These receptors came from a female donor in good health and CMV-seronegative.

The table lists this clone with a few counts. The V and J genes are TRBV27 and TRBJ2-5; 7 bases agree with TRBD1. This CDR3 is 15 amino acids long. Germline V lookup: CDR1 MNHEY, CDR2 SMNVEV (reference sequence). V shed 2 bases and J 5 bases; nucleotides not matched to a gene: 8. The CDR3 DNA follows: TGTGCCAGCAGTTTACGACAGGGTCTGGGGGAGACCCAGTACTTC. This sequence encodes CASSLRQGLGETQYF.

V and J are TRBV30 and TRBJ2-7; 9 nucleotides agree with TRBD1. The CDR3 runs 15 residues. V shed 1 base, J shed 0 bases, and the junction held 4 bases outside the gene matches. Germline CDR1 GTSNPN, CDR2 SVGIG (reference sequence). CDR3 region: CAWSAGTGFSYEQYF. CDR3 in DNA: TGTGCCTGGAGTGCAGGGACAGGGTTCTCCTACGAGCAGTACTTC.

The chain couples TRBV25-1 to TRBJ2-1; 8 bases align to TRBD2. Looked up from germline, CDR1 is MGHDK and CDR2 is SYGVNS. This CDR3 contains 14 residues. V was pared by 4 bases and J by 4 bases, with 3 bases of the junction left unmatched. The CDR3 sequence is CASSVSGIYNEQFF. DNA for the CDR3: TGTGCCAGCAGTGTTAGCGGGATTTACAATGAGCAGTTCTTC.

The CDR3 DNA sequence: TGTGCCATCAACGACAGGGGGACCGGGGAGCTGTTTTTT. Protein: CAINDRGTGELFF. V gene TRBV10-3 combines with J gene TRBJ2-2; the match to TRBD1 covers 9 bases. The germline gives CDR1 ENHRY, CDR2 SYGVKD. J was trimmed by 5 bases and V by 7 bases; bases with no gene match: 2. This CDR3 is built from 13 residues.

The V and J genes are TRBV5-4 and TRBJ2-2; TRBD1 is a possible D gene (5 bases). V gave up 2 bases and J gave up 2 bases, with 10 bases separating them. The germline CDR1 and CDR2 sequences are SGHNT and YYREEE (reference sequence). CDR3 length: 15 residues. The chain's CDR3 is CASSFQGLNTGELFF. CDR3 nucleotide sequence: TGTGCCAGCAGCTTCCAGGGTTTAAACACCGGGGAGCTGTTTTTT.

This chain links TRBV7-9 with TRBJ1-5, with TRBD1 matching 11 bases. The germline V gene encodes CDR1 SEHNR and CDR2 FQNEAQ (reference sequence). With 4 bases clipped from V and 11 bases from J, the junction kept 13 bases outside the gene matches. This CDR3 comprises 16 residues. CDR3 DNA: TGTGCCAGCAGCTCGACCGGGACAGGGGGGATCGGGACCCAGCATTTT. It specifies CASSSTGTGGIGTQHF.

The rearrangement joins TRBV28 to TRBJ1-1; D gene unclear. Germline CDR1 reads MDHEN; CDR2 reads SYDVKM. The CDR3 spans 14 residues. With 4 bases removed from V and 4 bases from J, the gap between germline ends came to 13 bases. The CDR3 DNA follows: TGTGCCAGCAGTTCCCGCGAGGGTGTCACTGAAGCTTTCTTT. The encoded protein is CASSSREGVTEAFF.

The genes are TRBV27 and TRBJ2-7; weak D call: TRBD2 (6 bases). The CDR3 extends over 13 amino acids. Germline CDR1 reads MNHEY; CDR2 reads SMNVEV (reference sequence). Trimming pared 2 bases from V and 5 bases from J, leaving 10 bases between. The CDR3 bases are TGTGCCAGCAGTTTAAGTGGGAGGAACGAGCAGTACTTC. Protein sequence: CASSLSGRNEQYF.

The chain carries TRBV2 and TRBJ2-7; a weak D match, TRBD2 (5 bases). Deletions cut 1 base from V and 5 bases from J, with 12 bases between. Germline lookup yields CDR1 SNHLY and CDR2 FYNNEI. The CDR3 loop spans 14 amino acids. The CDR3, as DNA: TGTGCCAGCAGTGAAGTTGCGGGTGGCCACGAGCAGTACTTC. This gives the protein CASSEVAGGHEQYF. The full variable domain, with the rest looked up from reference TRBV2 and TRBJ2-7, is EPEVTQTPSHQVTQMGQEVILRCVPISNHLYFYWYRQILGQKVEFLVSFYNNEISEKSEIFDDQFSVERPDGSNFTLKIRSTKLEDSAMYFCASSEVAGGHEQYFGPGTRLTVT.

This clone was seen just once. The chain couples TRBV6-1 to TRBJ2-2; the match to TRBD1 covers 7 bases. This CDR3 spans 15 amino acids. Germline V gene sequence: CDR1 MNHNS, CDR2 SASEGT. With V trimmed by 9 bases and J by 3 bases, 10 bases remained unmatched. As DNA, the CDR3 is TGTGCCAGTTGTTTTGGGACAGCTTACACCGGGGAGCTGTTTTTT. Protein: CASCFGTAYTGELFF.

This clone was seen only a few times. The J gene is TRBJ1-4, the V gene TRBV28; 10 positions match TRBD1. Germline values: CDR1 MDHEN, CDR2 SYDVKM. V lost 6 bases and J lost 8; bases outside the gene matches: 9. The CDR3 covers 15 residues. CDR3 coding DNA: TGTGCCAGCAGGCAAGCCGGGACAGGGGAGGAAAAACTGTTTTTT. Translation: CASRQAGTGEEKLFF.

This chain connects TRBV14 to TRBJ2-3; D perhaps matches TRBD1 (5 bases). Trimming stripped 5 bases from V and 3 bases from J, with 9 bases between. The CDR3 runs to 13 residues. Per the germline V gene, CDR1 is SGHDN and CDR2 is FVKESK. The CDR3 here is CASSDKGTDTQYF. For the CDR3, the DNA is TGTGCCAGCAGCGATAAGGGGACAGATACGCAGTATTTT.

This CDR3 is CASSTDLSGRAYNEQFF. In nucleotides, the CDR3 is TGCGCCAGCAGCACCGACCTCAGCGGGAGGGCCTACAATGAGCAGTTCTTC. This rearrangement joins TRBV5-1 to TRBJ2-1, with 10 positions matching TRBD2. The V segment lost 4 bases and the J segment 2 bases; nucleotides outside the gene matches: 9. CDR3 size: 17 residues. Germline assignment: CDR1 SGHRS and CDR2 YFSETQ.

The gene calls are TRBV6-1 and TRBJ2-7; possible D gene TRBD2, 7 bases. Trimming removed 10 bases at V and 0 bases at J, with 16 bases between. Germline V gives CDR1 MNHNS, CDR2 SASEGT. This CDR3 comprises 14 residues. The DNA for the CDR3 is TGTGCCACGGGGGGCGGGGGCGACTCCTACGAGCAGTACTTC. Amino acid sequence: CATGGGGDSYEQYF.

This chain links TRBV5-1 with TRBJ1-6; D possibly corresponds to TRBD1 (6 bases). The V gene's germline CDR1 is SGHRS and CDR2 YFSETQ. The CDR3 totals 17 residues. Trimming pared 4 bases from V and 0 bases from J, leaving 14 bases between. The CDR3 loop is CASSRQELSSYNSPLHF. In DNA form, the CDR3 reads TGCGCCAGCAGCAGACAGGAACTTAGCTCCTATAATTCACCCCTCCACTTT. Based on the CDR3 plus reference TRBV5-1 and TRBJ1-6, the full variable domain is KAGVTQTPRYLIKTRGQQVTLSCSPISGHRSVSWYQQTPGQGLQFLFEYFSETQRNKGNFPGRFSGRQFSNSRSEMNVSTLELGDSALYLCASSRQELSSYNSPLHFGNGTRLTVT.

The chain employs TRBV6-1 and TRBJ2-1; 7 positions agree with TRBD1. The CDR3 is made up of 12 amino acids. CDR1 is MNHNS and CDR2 is SASEGT in the germline V gene. V gave up 2 bases and J gave up 12 bases; unmatched junction bases: 4. The DNA for the CDR3 is TGTGCCAGCAGTGAACTAGAGGGGGCGCAGTTCTTC. It yields the protein CASSELEGAQFF.

This clone was seen just once. One end of the junction is discordant with germline, which a read error may explain. V and J are TRBV7-7 and TRBJ2-2; TRBD1 matches 7 bases. The germline CDR1 and CDR2 sequences are SSHAT and FNYEAQ (reference sequence). The CDR3 totals 14 residues. Written as DNA, the CDR3 is TGTGCTAGCAGCCTGACAGGGCGCACCGGGGAGCTGTTTTTT. It translates to CASSLTGRTGELFF.